The rows below give T cell receptor beta chains drawn from one sample of a study of cytomegalovirus exposure and HLA in healthy donors. Only in-frame clones appear in the TCRdb table, and some are missing; sequencing was by immunoSEQ multiplex PCR. In the table there are under 85,000 clones, roughly 70% of which are singletons. Sequenced input: PBMCs. The receptor set was obtained from a woman in her twenties or thirties in good health and CMV-seronegative. Both conserved end residues are part of each CDR3. Fields, in order: V gene, clone size, D gene, J gene, CDR3 DNA, CDR3 protein. D genes are given only for firm matches. Size tells how often a clone was seen (once, few, many) or the class of an expanded clone, and some rows leave it out.

TRBV7-2	.	.	TRBJ2-2	TGTGCCAGCAGCTTAGCAGGGGCGGTCACCGGGGAGCTGTTTTTT	CASSLAGAVTGELFF
TRBV11-3	.	TRBD1	TRBJ2-1	TGTGCCAGCAGCCGAGGACAGGGTAGAAATGAGCAGTTCTTC	CASSRGQGRNEQFF
TRBV6-4	.	.	TRBJ2-7	TGTGCCAGCAGTGACAGAAGCTCCTACGAGCAGTACTTC	CASSDRSSYEQYF
TRBV2	.	.	TRBJ2-5	TGTGCCAGCAATAGGGGCAGTCCCGGGGAGACCCAGTACTTC	CASNRGSPGETQYF
TRBV7-3	.	TRBD2	TRBJ2-5	TGTGCCAGCAGCCCCGGGACTAGCGGGAGTCAAGAGACCCAGTACTTC	CASSPGTSGSQETQYF
TRBV29-1	.	.	TRBJ2-2	TGCAGCGTAGCAGGTGCCGGGGAGCTGTTTTTT	CSVAGAGELFF
TRBV25-1	few	.	TRBJ1-6	TGTGCCAGCAGTGAACCAGGGGCGCGTTCACCCCTCCACTTT	CASSEPGARSPLHF
TRBV4-2	few	TRBD2	TRBJ2-1	TGTGCCAGCAGCCCGGCCCCTCTTGGCGGGGGGCGTCGGAATGAGCAGTTCTTC	CASSPAPLGGGRRNEQFF
TRBV6-1	.	.	TRBJ1-3	TGTGCCAGCAGTGAGCAGGAAAACTGGCCCGGCACCATATATTTT	CASSEQENWPGTIYF
TRBV19	.	TRBD1	TRBJ2-1	TGTGCCAGTAGCCGGGACAGGGTCTACAATGAGCAGTTCTTC	CASSRDRVYNEQFF
TRBV18	few	.	TRBJ1-1	TGTGCCAGCTCACAAAACAGGGATATGGTAGATACTGAAGCTTTCTTT	CASSQNRDMVDTEAFF
TRBV6-6	few	TRBD1	TRBJ1-5	TGTGCCAGCGCTGTAGACAGGGAAGCTCAGCCCCAGCATTTT	CASAVDREAQPQHF
TRBV28	few	.	TRBJ1-1	TGTGCCAGCAACTCTTATCCGCCTGAAGCTTTCTTT	CASNSYPPEAFF
TRBV6-1	.	TRBD1	TRBJ1-6	TGTGCCAGCAGTGAAAACAGGGGGGGCTCACCCCTCCACTTT	CASSENRGGSPLHF
TRBV11-2	.	TRBD1	TRBJ1-6	TGTGCCAGCAGCCGGACAGGGATTAAGAATTCACCCCTCCACTTT	CASSRTGIKNSPLHF
TRBV27	once	.	TRBJ1-6	TGTGCCAGCAGTCCGGGTGATTCACCCCTCCACTTT	CASSPGDSPLHF